This T cell receptor beta chain was observed in a study of identical twins. Notes on the study in general: Interpretation of the results relied on cross-sectional statistical analysis and not on following the same donors.

This clonotype came up a few times. What it binds is unknown. In TCRdb, the 5' RACE reads were re-called with MiXCR into one record per CDR3 protein. The sample lists hundreds of thousands of distinct CDR3 sequences, 15% to 20% seen once, with under 15% in the top ten. V shed 2 bases and J 5 bases; nucleotides not matched to a gene: 5. This CDR3 contains 15 residues. The sample was also reused in another study, on T cells expressing NK-cell markers. As that report states: Obtained from sorted CD3+CD56+NKG2C+, CD3+CD56+NKG2C- and CD3+CD56-NKG2C+ T cells were the TCR beta repertoires. HCMV seropositivity characterized seven of the eight sequenced donors, and seronegativity one. In a group of 5 to 7 donors, dominant NKG2C+ clonotypes represented roughly 1.0-7.5% of CD8+ T cells.

This sequence originates from a woman between 18 and 30 years old in good health. The chain recombines TRBV12-3 or TRBV12-4 with TRBJ2-2, with 7 bases aligning to TRBD2. The sequencing sample was made of PBMCs. This chain's CDR3 is CASSLSGVRTGELFF. CDR3 coding DNA: TGTGCCAGCAGTTTAAGCGGGGTTCGAACCGGGGAGCTGTTTTTT.